Each of the 18 T cell receptor beta chains below was sequenced from the same sample in a study of early T cells in non-severe SARS-CoV-2 infection. TCRdb reanalysed the 5' RACE reads using MiXCR and keeps one entry per CDR3 protein. This table has 100,000 to 120,000 distinct CDR3 sequences, over 10% appearing once. The sequencing used whole blood, collected at baseline. Receptors were obtained from an adult who was a healthcare worker with PCR-confirmed SARS-CoV-2 infection or an uninfected control (not recorded which).

The chain has TRBV7-2 and TRBJ1-5; maybe TRBD1 (5 bases). V was clipped by 0 bases and J by 9 bases, with 9 bases between them. Per the germline V gene, CDR1 is SGHTA and CDR2 is FQGNSA. The CDR3 is 13 residues long. CDR3 bases: TGTGCCAGCAGCTTAGCGGTTGGGGGGCCCCAGCATTTT. It yields the protein CASSLAVGGPQHF.

The chain is built from TRBV5-1 and TRBJ2-7; a weak D match, TRBD1 (6 bases). V lost 2 bases, J lost 0 bases, and 12 bases lay in between. The CDR3 runs 15 residues. Per germline, CDR1 SGHRS and CDR2 YFSETQ. CDR3 sequence: CASSFRDTSSYEQYF. CDR3 sequence (DNA): TGCGCCAGCAGCTTTCGGGACACAAGCTCCTACGAGCAGTACTTC.

This clonotype was seen at least ten times. The chain uses TRBV7-9 and TRBJ1-2, with unresolved D. Germline CDR1 and CDR2: SEHNR and FQNEAQ (reference sequence). The V end lost 2 bases, the J end lost 6 bases, and 13 bases lay between the germline ends. The CDR3 contains 14 residues. CDR3 loop: CASSLQALLNGYTF. Here the CDR3 DNA reads TGTGCCAGCAGCTTACAGGCTCTCCTGAATGGCTACACCTTC.

The V and J genes are TRBV5-1 and TRBJ2-5, with D unresolved. Deletions cut 0 bases from V and 1 base from J, with 13 bases between. Germline CDR1 and CDR2: SGHRS and YFSETQ. The CDR3 totals 16 residues. The CDR3 coding sequence is TGCGCCAGCAGCTTGGATCGACAACGTAGCCAAGAGACCCAGTACTTC. Translation: CASSLDRQRSQETQYF. Based on the CDR3 plus reference TRBV5-1 and TRBJ2-5, the full variable domain is KAGVTQTPRYLIKTRGQQVTLSCSPISGHRSVSWYQQTPGQGLQFLFEYFSETQRNKGNFPGRFSGRQFSNSRSEMNVSTLELGDSALYLCASSLDRQRSQETQYFGPGTRLLVL.

The table lists this clonotype with a few counts. V is TRBV3-1 and J is TRBJ2-7, with D possibly matching TRBD2 (7 bases). Germline loops: CDR1 LGHDT, CDR2 YNNKEL (reference sequence). Deletions cut 4 bases from V and 3 bases from J, with 19 bases between. The CDR3 has 16 amino acids. This CDR3 reads CASSLRGDASGYEQYF. The CDR3 DNA is TGTGCCAGCAGCCTAAGGGGGGATGCTAGCGGCTACGAGCAGTACTTC.

The chain links TRBV2 to TRBJ2-1; D gene ambiguous. CDR1 is SNHLY, CDR2 FYNNEI, per germline. This CDR3 is built from 13 residues. The germline V and J ends were trimmed by 3 bases and 4 bases, with 7 bases remaining between them. The CDR3 nucleotides are TGTGCCAGCAGTGACCCCCGGTACAATGAGCAGTTCTTC. Translated: CASSDPRYNEQFF. Full variable domain (remainder filled in from reference TRBV2 and TRBJ2-1): EPEVTQTPSHQVTQMGQEVILRCVPISNHLYFYWYRQILGQKVEFLVSFYNNEISEKSEIFDDQFSVERPDGSNFTLKIRSTKLEDSAMYFCASSDPRYNEQFFGPGTRLTVL.

The sample holds a few counts of this clonotype. J is TRBJ1-1 and V is TRBV18; a possible D gene is TRBD1 (5 bases). V was cut by 3 bases and J by 6 bases, with 14 bases left in between. Germline V CDR1 and CDR2: KGHSH, LQKENI. The CDR3 is 14 amino acids. CDR3 nucleotide sequence: TGTGCCAGCTCACCGGAGGCCTTCAGGGCTGAAGCTTTCTTT. Its protein is CASSPEAFRAEAFF.

This clonotype was seen at least ten times. V and J are TRBV2 and TRBJ1-5, with 12 bases aligning to TRBD1. Germline assignment: CDR1 SNHLY and CDR2 FYNNEI. After removal of 1 base from V and 2 bases from J, the junction contained 0 bases not matched to a gene. The CDR3 extends over 16 amino acids. DNA for the CDR3: TGTGCCAGCAGTGAAGGGGACAGGGGGCGCAATCAGCCCCAGCATTTT. This gives the protein CASSEGDRGRNQPQHF.

This clonotype was seen repeatedly, ten times or more. The CDR3 reads CASSLSAGAYNEQFF. The CDR3 region has the DNA TGTGCCAGCAGCTTATCTGCGGGAGCTTACAATGAGCAGTTCTTC. J is TRBJ2-1 and V is TRBV7-2; 7 positions match TRBD2. Germline V gene lookup returns CDR1 SGHTA and CDR2 FQGNSA. The CDR3 length is 15 residues. V gave up 2 bases and J gave up 4 bases; unmatched junction bases: 5.

V and J are TRBV20-1 and TRBJ2-2; 13 nucleotides align to TRBD2. Germline lookup yields CDR1 DFQATT and CDR2 SNEGSKA (reference sequence). V was pared by 3 bases and J by 5 bases, with 0 bases of the junction left unmatched. The CDR3 is made up of 14 amino acids. The CDR3 DNA sequence: TGCAGTGCTAGGACTAGCGGGAGGACCGGGGAGCTGTTTTTT. Encoded protein: CSARTSGRTGELFF.

A remark on this clonotype: Since a much larger clone is just one base distant, this may be a read error. The chain has TRBV18 and TRBJ1-4; D perhaps matches TRBD1 (6 bases). Germline CDR1 reads KGHSH; CDR2 reads LQKENI. The CDR3 length is 13 residues. CDR3 protein: CAGSPGAQEKLFF. CDR3 nucleotide sequence: TGTGCCGGCTCACCGGGGGCCCAGGAAAAACTGTTTTTT.

This clonotype was found a few times. The chain employs TRBV6-5 and TRBJ1-1, with D possibly matching TRBD1 (5 bases). The V gene lost 6 bases and the J gene lost 5 bases, with 13 bases spanning the gap. CDR1 and CDR2 from the germline V gene are MNHEY and SVGAGI. This CDR3 comprises 13 residues. This chain's CDR3 is CASSLQGRTEAFF. The CDR3 DNA sequence: TGTGCCAGCAGCCTGCAGGGCAGGACTGAAGCTTTCTTT.

This clonotype was seen many times. The chain joins TRBV4-1 to TRBJ1-1; TRBD1 might be the D (5 bases). Trimming shortened V by 2 bases and J by 1 base, and 14 bases separated the two germline ends. CDR1 MGHRA and CDR2 YSYEKL come from the germline V gene. The CDR3 sequence is 16 residues long. CDR3: CASSQNDGGGNTEAFF. The CDR3 nucleotides read TGCGCCAGCAGCCAAAATGACGGTGGGGGGAACACTGAAGCTTTCTTT.

This clonotype appeared many times. This chain joins TRBV18 and TRBJ2-7, with D perhaps TRBD2 (5 bases). The CDR3 is 13 residues long. V was shortened by 0 bases and J by 6 bases, with 9 bases between the two germline ends. CDR1 KGHSH and CDR2 LQKENI come from the germline V gene. The DNA for the CDR3 is TGTGCCAGCTCACCACCGGGGAGTGGCGAGCAGTACTTC. As protein: CASSPPGSGEQYF.

The chain couples TRBV7-2 to TRBJ2-3; no firm D call. The CDR3 has 13 amino acids. Trimming took 4 bases from V and 5 from J, leaving 10 bases between them. Germline V CDR1 and CDR2: SGHTA, FQGNSA. CDR3 in amino acids: CASSSMLQDTQYF. DNA for the CDR3: TGTGCCAGCAGCTCGATGCTCCAAGATACGCAGTATTTT.

A remark on this clonotype: A much bigger clone sits one base away, suggesting this may be a read error. The chain combines TRBV29-1 with TRBJ2-1; 7 positions match TRBD1. CDR1 SQVTM and CDR2 ANQGSEA come from the germline V gene. CDR3 length: 16 residues. The CDR3 region has the DNA TGCAGCGCTGAAGGGAACCTCCGGGACAGATACAATGAGCAGTTCTTC. Protein: CSAEGNLRDRYNEQFF.

This chain uses TRBV18 with TRBJ1-6, with TRBD1 matching 8 bases. Germline-derived CDR1 and CDR2 are KGHSH and LQKENI. The ends lost 4 bases at V and 5 bases at J; junction bases unmatched: 4. The CDR3 covers 15 residues. CDR3: CASSQLDRDNSPLHF. The CDR3 DNA reads as TGTGCCAGCTCACAATTGGACAGGGATAATTCACCCCTCCACTTT.

The chain has TRBV12-5 and TRBJ2-1, with 10 bases that match TRBD2. CDR1 LGHNT and CDR2 FRNRAP come from the germline V gene. The CDR3 runs to 17 residues. V shed 2 bases, J shed 4 bases, and the junction held 8 bases outside the gene matches. CDR3 DNA sequence: TGTGCTAGTGGTTTGTCCCCCTCTAGCGGGGGTTACAATGAGCAGTTCTTC. It specifies CASGLSPSSGGYNEQFF.